This T cell receptor beta chain is drawn from a study of blood T cell repertoires in COVID-19. Measured with immunoSEQ multiplex PCR; TCRdb has only the in-frame clones, and not every one. This sample yields under 200,000 clones, of which about 85% are seen a single time; around 1.2% belongs to the top ten. The CDR3 consists of 14 residues. V shed 5 bases, J shed 7 bases, and the junction held 6 bases outside the gene matches. From germline, CDR1 is ENHRY and CDR2 SYGVKD. This TCR was recovered from a man between 60 and 75 years old who had recovered from COVID-19. V gene TRBV10-3 combines with J gene TRBJ2-1; TRBD1 matches 9 bases. Sequencing used peripheral blood. CDR3 protein: CAISPGQGVNEQFF. The CDR3 DNA reads as TGTGCCATCAGTCCGGGACAGGGAGTGAATGAGCAGTTCTTC.